A single sample is the source of the 8 T cell receptor beta chains below, sequenced in a study of CD8 T cells in Susac syndrome. An amount of RNA that ranged from about 0.45 to 1 ug was reverse transcribed with random hexamers. TCRdb analysed the immunoSEQ multiplex PCR reads with MiXCR anew, one entry per CDR3 protein. The sample holds around 130,000 distinct CDR3 sequences, over 80% seen once. The sequenced sample consisted of CD8+ T cells from PBMCs. These receptors were obtained from a human donor with multiple sclerosis.

In its sample, this clonotype was seen a few times. This CDR3 reads CASSGDWASTDTQYF. DNA of the CDR3: TGTGCCAGCAGTGGCGACTGGGCTAGCACAGATACGCAGTATTTT. The chain recombines TRBV6-1 with TRBJ2-3; the D is unclear. CDR3 size: 15 residues. Germline V gives CDR1 MNHNS, CDR2 SASEGT. Trimming left V 4 bases short and J 0 bases short, with 11 bases between.

The chain couples TRBV18 to TRBJ2-1, with a tentative D call TRBD2 (6 bases). The V end lost 3 bases, the J end lost 3 bases, and 18 bases lay between the germline ends. The germline gives CDR1 KGHSH, CDR2 LQKENI. The CDR3 has 17 residues. The DNA of the CDR3 is TGTGCCAGCTCACCCCCCTGGCTAGCGTGGGGCTACAATGAGCAGTTCTTC. This translates into CASSPPWLAWGYNEQFF.

This clonotype has just a few counts. The chain carries TRBV5-1 and TRBJ2-5, with D possibly TRBD1 on 6 matching bases. The germline gives CDR1 SGHRS, CDR2 YFSETQ. The V and J ends lost 5 bases and 1 base respectively, with 9 bases between them. The CDR3 totals 13 residues. The CDR3, as DNA: TGCGCCAGCAGGGGACAATCCCAAGAGACCCAGTACTTC. This translates into CASRGQSQETQYF.

The rearrangement uses TRBV2 and TRBJ1-6; TRBD1 matches 9 bases. The CDR3 runs to 15 residues. Trimming at V came to 2 bases and at J to 8 bases, leaving 4 bases not matched to a gene. Germline CDR1 and CDR2: SNHLY and FYNNEI. The CDR3 loop reads CASSEMTGGDSPLHF. The CDR3 DNA sequence: TGTGCCAGCAGTGAAATGACAGGGGGGGATTCACCCCTCCACTTT.

V and J are TRBV28 and TRBJ2-7; 12 bases are shared with TRBD2. The CDR3 has 15 amino acids. V lost 4 bases and J lost 3; bases outside the gene matches: 4. Germline CDR1 and CDR2: MDHEN and SYDVKM. In nucleotides, the CDR3 is TGTGCCAGCAGTTATGGACTAGCGGGATACTACGAGCAGTACTTC. Translating it yields CASSYGLAGYYEQYF.

The CDR3 nucleotides read TGTGCCAGCAGCCCATGGGGGGGGGAGGTGAACACTGAAGCTTTCTTT. Its protein is CASSPWGGEVNTEAFF. This sequence joins TRBV3-1 and TRBJ1-1, with a possible D match to TRBD1 (5 bases). The CDR3 runs to 16 residues. V was shortened by 4 bases and J by 0 bases, with 15 bases between the two germline ends. Germline loops: CDR1 LGHDT, CDR2 YNNKEL (reference sequence).

The V and J genes are TRBV19 and TRBJ2-3; TRBD1 aligns across 7 bases. V trimming: 0 bases; J trimming: 2 bases; junction bases outside the gene matches: 5. Germline V lookup: CDR1 LNHDA, CDR2 SQIVND (reference sequence). The length of the CDR3 is 16 residues. The CDR3 loop is CASSIDRDRNTDTQYF. The CDR3 coding sequence is TGTGCCAGTAGTATAGATAGGGACAGAAACACAGATACGCAGTATTTT.

The V gene is TRBV5-5, the J gene TRBJ2-2, with a weak D call TRBD2 (5 bases). In germline, CDR1 is SGHKS, CDR2 YYEKEE (reference sequence). The V gene lost 4 bases and the J gene lost 4 bases, with 14 bases spanning the gap. The CDR3 is made up of 15 amino acids. In DNA, the CDR3 is TGTGCCAGCAGCCCCGGCGCTAGCCCCACCGGGGAGCTGTTTTTT. It translates to CASSPGASPTGELFF.